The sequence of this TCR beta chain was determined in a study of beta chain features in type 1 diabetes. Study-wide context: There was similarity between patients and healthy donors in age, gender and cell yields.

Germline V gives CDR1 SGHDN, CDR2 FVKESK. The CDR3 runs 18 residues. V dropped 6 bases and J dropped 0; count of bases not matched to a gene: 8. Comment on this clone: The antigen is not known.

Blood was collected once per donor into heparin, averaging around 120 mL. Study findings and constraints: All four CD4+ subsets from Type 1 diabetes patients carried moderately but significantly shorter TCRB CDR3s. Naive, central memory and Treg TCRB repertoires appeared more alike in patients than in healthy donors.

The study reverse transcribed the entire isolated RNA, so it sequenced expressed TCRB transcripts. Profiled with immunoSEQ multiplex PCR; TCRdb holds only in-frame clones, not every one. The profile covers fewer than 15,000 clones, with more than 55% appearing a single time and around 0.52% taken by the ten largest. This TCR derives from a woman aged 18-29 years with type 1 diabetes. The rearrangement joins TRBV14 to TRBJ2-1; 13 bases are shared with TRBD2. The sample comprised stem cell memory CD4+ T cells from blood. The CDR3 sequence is CASSRTGTSGISYNEQFF. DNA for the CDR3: TGTGCCAGCAGTCGGACAGGGACTAGCGGGATCTCCTACAATGAGCAGTTCTTC.